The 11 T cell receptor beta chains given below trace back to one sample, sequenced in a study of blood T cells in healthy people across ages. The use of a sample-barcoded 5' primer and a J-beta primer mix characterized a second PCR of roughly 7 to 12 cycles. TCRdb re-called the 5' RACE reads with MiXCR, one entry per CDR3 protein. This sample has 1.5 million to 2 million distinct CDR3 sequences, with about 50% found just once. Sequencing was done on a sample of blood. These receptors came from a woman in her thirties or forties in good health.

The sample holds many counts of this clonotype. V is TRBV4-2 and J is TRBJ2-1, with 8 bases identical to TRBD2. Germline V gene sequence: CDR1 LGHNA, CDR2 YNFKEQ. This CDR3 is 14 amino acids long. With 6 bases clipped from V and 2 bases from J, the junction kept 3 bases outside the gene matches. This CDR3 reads CASSPGGAYNEQFF. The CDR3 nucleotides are TGTGCCAGCAGTCCCGGGGGGGCCTACAATGAGCAGTTCTTC.

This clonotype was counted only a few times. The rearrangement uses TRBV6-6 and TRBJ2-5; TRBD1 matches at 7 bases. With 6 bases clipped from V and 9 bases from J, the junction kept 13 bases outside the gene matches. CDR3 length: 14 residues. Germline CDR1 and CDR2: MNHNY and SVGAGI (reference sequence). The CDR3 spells CASRDTGVSFAQYF. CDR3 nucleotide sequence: TGTGCCAGCAGAGACACAGGGGTGAGCTTTGCCCAGTACTTC.

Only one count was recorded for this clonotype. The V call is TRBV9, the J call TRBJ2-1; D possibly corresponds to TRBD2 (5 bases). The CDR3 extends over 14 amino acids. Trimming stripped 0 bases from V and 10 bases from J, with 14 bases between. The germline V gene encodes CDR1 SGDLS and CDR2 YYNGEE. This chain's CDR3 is CASSVAGSSGEQFF. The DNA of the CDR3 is TGTGCCAGCAGCGTAGCGGGTTCAAGCGGCGAGCAGTTCTTC.

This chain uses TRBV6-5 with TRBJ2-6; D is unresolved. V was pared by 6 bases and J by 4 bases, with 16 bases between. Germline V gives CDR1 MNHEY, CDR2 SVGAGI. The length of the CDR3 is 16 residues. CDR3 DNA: TGTGCCAGCAGCCTCGACAAAATCCCCGGGGCCAACGTCCTGACTTTC. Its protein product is CASSLDKIPGANVLTF.

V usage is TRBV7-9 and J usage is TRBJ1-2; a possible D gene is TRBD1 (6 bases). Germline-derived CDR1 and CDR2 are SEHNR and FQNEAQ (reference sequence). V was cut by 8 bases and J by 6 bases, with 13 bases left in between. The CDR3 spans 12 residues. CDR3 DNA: TGTGCCAGCGCGGCAGGGGAGGATGGCTACACCTTC. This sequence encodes CASAAGEDGYTF.

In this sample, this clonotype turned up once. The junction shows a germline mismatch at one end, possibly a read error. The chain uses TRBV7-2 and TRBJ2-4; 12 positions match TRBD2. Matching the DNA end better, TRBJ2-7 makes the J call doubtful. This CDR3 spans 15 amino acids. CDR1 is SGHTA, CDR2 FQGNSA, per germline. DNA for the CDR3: TGTGCCAACAGCTTAGAACTAGCGGGGGGCAACGAGCAGTACTTC. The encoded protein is CANSLELAGGNEQYF.

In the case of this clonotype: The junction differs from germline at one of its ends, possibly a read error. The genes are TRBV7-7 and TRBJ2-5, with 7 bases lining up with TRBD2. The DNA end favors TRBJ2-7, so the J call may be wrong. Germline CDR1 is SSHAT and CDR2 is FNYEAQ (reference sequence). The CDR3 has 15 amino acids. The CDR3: CASSPGDGGTYEQYF. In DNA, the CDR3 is TGTGCTAGCAGCCCTGGGGACGGGGGGACTTACGAGCAGTACTTC.

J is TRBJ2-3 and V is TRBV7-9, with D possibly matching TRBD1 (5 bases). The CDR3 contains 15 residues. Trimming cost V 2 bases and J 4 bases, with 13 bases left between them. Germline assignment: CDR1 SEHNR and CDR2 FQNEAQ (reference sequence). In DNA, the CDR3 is TGTGCCAGCAGCTTAAAGGTCCAGGGCGCAGATACGCAGTATTTT. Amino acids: CASSLKVQGADTQYF.

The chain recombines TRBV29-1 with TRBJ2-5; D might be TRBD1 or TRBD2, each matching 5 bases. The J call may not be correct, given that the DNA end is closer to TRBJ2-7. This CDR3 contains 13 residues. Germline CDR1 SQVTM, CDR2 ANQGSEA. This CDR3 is CSVEDRGDHEQYF. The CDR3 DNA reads TGCAGCGTTGAAGATCGAGGGGACCACGAGCAGTACTTC.

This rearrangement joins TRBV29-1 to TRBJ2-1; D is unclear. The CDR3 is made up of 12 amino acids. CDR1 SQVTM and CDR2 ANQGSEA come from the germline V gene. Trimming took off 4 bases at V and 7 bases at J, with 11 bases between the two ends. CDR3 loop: CSVVIMGNEQFF. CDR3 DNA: TGCAGCGTTGTAATCATGGGAAATGAGCAGTTCTTC.

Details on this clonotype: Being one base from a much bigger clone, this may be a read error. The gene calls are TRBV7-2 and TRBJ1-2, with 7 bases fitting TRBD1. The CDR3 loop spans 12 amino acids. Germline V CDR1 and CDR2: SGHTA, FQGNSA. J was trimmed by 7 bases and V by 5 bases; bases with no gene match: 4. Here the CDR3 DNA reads TGTGCCAGCAGCCCACAGGGGAGTGGCTACACCTTC. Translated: CASSPQGSGYTF.